Included here is one T cell receptor beta chain sequence, with context. The record originates from a study of control samples from healthy donors and cancer patients. The assay was immunoSEQ multiplex PCR, and TCRdb's table has in-frame clones only and misses some. The sample yields some 51,000 clones, around 90% seen once. The CDR3 is made up of 13 amino acids. The V end was cut by 5 bases, the J end by 5 bases, with 12 bases between. CDR1 is MNHNY and CDR2 is SVGAGI in the germline V gene (reference sequence). The sequenced material came from blood. This clonotype was obtained from a man in his fifties or sixties in good health. V usage is TRBV6-6 and J usage is TRBJ1-1; D possibly corresponds to TRBD1 (6 bases). The CDR3, as DNA: TGTGCCAGCAGTGGGGGGGGCCTAACTGAAGCTTTCTTT. It yields the protein CASSGGGLTEAFF.